This is a list of T cell receptor beta chains from one sample in a study of tumor and adjacent non-tumor tissue in lung cancer. TCRdb reprocessed the multiplex PCR reads via MiXCR and lists one record per CDR3 protein. The data show some 120,000 distinct CDR3 sequences, approximately 66% seen once. The sample was lung tumor tissue. The receptors shown here come from a man in his thirties or forties with non-small cell lung cancer. Both conserved end residues are part of each CDR3. Each record gives: J gene, V gene, clone size, D gene, CDR3 protein, CDR3 DNA. A D gene is named only where the DNA matches it firmly. Clone size, where shown, is once, few, many, or a class for clones that have expanded.

TRBJ1-6 | TRBV2 | . | . | CVSSERAGLHNSPLHF | TGTGTCAGCAGTGAAAGGGCAGGCCTCCATAATTCACCCCTCCACTTT
TRBJ2-3 | TRBV20-1 | . | TRBD2 | CSVASGGPPIDTQYF | TGCAGTGTTGCTAGCGGGGGCCCCCCGATAGATACGCAGTATTTT
TRBJ2-3 | TRBV11-2 | . | . | CASSLGSTGSTDTQNF | TGTGCCAGCAGCTTAGGGTCAACGGGGAGCACAGATACGCAGAATTTT
TRBJ1-2 | TRBV20-1 | once | . | CSAVGRGGSSYTF | TGCAGTGCTGTCGGGAGAGGGGGATCTAGCTACACCTTC
TRBJ1-2 | TRBV20-1 | . | . | CSVRSGNSYTF | TGCAGTGTTAGATCGGGGAATAGCTACACCTTC
TRBJ2-2 | TRBV5-4 | . | . | CANSLDQNTGELFF | TGTGCCAACAGCTTGGACCAGAACACTGGGGAGCTGTTTTTT
TRBJ2-2 | TRBV20-1 | . | . | CSVRSRLTWELFF | TGCAGTGTTAGATCCCGTCTTACCTGGGAGCTGTTTTTT
TRBJ2-7 | TRBV11-2 | . | . | CASSLDLRRVGPYEQYF | TGTGCCAGCAGCTTAGATCTGCGCAGGGTTGGTCCGTACGAGCAGTACTTC
TRBJ1-2 | TRBV6-5 | . | . | CASSYWVPTNYGYTF | TGTGCCAGCAGTTACTGGGTCCCCACGAACTATGGTTACACCTTC
TRBJ1-6 | TRBV12-3/TRBV12-4 | . | . | CADSRDSVISPLHF | TGTGCCGACAGTCGAGACAGTGTAATTTCACCCCTCCACTTT
TRBJ1-2 | TRBV11-1 | once | . | CASCPQTDNYGYTF | TGTGCCAGCTGCCCCCAGACGGATAACTATGGCTACACCTTC
TRBJ1-4 | TRBV4-1 | . | . | CASGQDYTQGSPNEKLFF | TGCGCCAGCGGCCAAGATTATACGCAGGGAAGTCCTAATGAAAAACTGTTTTTT
TRBJ1-2 | TRBV6-5 | . | . | CASSSGEDRVYIF | TGTGCCAGCAGTTCCGGGGAGGACCGTGTCTACATCTTC
TRBJ2-3 | TRBV24-1 | few | TRBD2 | CATSDLSSSGRQTDTQYF | TGTGCCACCAGTGATTTAAGTTCTAGCGGGAGGCAAACAGATACGCAGTATTTT
TRBJ2-1 | TRBV11-2 | . | . | CAGSLYAGASYNEQFF | TGTGCCGGCAGCTTATATGCTGGCGCGTCCTACAATGAACAGTTCTTC
TRBJ2-2 | TRBV5-4 | . | TRBD2 | CATEASRGVNTGELFF | TGTGCCACCGAAGCATCGCGGGGGGTAAACACCGGGGAGCTGTTTTTT
TRBJ2-5 | TRBV7-9 | . | TRBD2 | CASSLAIAGLQETQYF | TGTGCCAGCAGTTTAGCAATAGCGGGGCTCCAAGAGACCCAGTACTTC
TRBJ1-1 | TRBV11-2 | . | TRBD1 | CASNLGTGWNSEAFF | TGTGCCAGCAACTTAGGGACAGGATGGAACTCTGAAGCTTTCTTT
TRBJ1-1 | TRBV7-8 | few | . | CASSLAAGNTEAFF | TGTGCCAGCAGCTTAGCCGCAGGGAACACTGAAGCTTTCTTT
TRBJ2-1 | TRBV11-2 | few | . | CASSLYASASYDEQFF | TGCGCCAGCAGCTTATATGCTAGCGCGTCCTACGATGAGCAGTTCTTT
TRBJ2-3 | TRBV29-1 | . | TRBD2 | CSVAWTSTDTQYF | TGCAGCGTCGCCTGGACTAGCACAGATACGCAATATTTT
TRBJ2-1 | TRBV11-1 | . | . | CASNLDGSSYNEQFF | TGTGCCAGCAACCTAGACGGGAGCTCGTACAATGAGCAGTTCTTC
TRBJ2-3 | TRBV29-1 | many | . | CSVTSAGTRDTQYF | TGCAGCGTTACGAGCGCAGGGACGAGGGATACGCAGTATTTT
TRBJ2-1 | TRBV11-2 | . | . | CARSLRGNEQFF | TGTGCCAGGAGCTTGAGGGGAAATGAGCAGTTCTTC
TRBJ2-5 | TRBV6-5 | once | . | CTSSRGGSETQYF | TGTACCAGCAGTCGTGGGGGGTCGGAGACCCAGTACTTC
TRBJ1-5 | TRBV6-5 | many | TRBD1 | CASSSGQENNQPQHF | TGTGCCAGCAGTTCTGGACAGGAGAACAATCAGCCCCAGCATTTT
TRBJ2-3 | TRBV5-4 | . | . | CASKVGGQTDTQYF | TGTGCCAGCAAAGTGGGAGGACAAACAGATACGCAGTATTTT
TRBJ2-3 | TRBV24-1 | . | . | CATSDAGAGTDTQYF | TGTGCCACCAGTGATGCAGGAGCTGGCACAGATACGCAGTATTTT
TRBJ1-1 | TRBV6-2/TRBV6-3 | few | . | CTSRYPGLAEAFF | TGTACCAGCAGATACCCGGGTCTTGCTGAAGCTTTCTTT
TRBJ1-4 | TRBV30 | . | . | CAWSYGVLNEKLFF | TGTGCCTGGAGTTACGGTGTGCTTAATGAAAAACTGTTTTTT
TRBJ2-4 | TRBV5-4 | . | . | CASSSDSSIHYF | TGTGCCAGCAGTTCGGACAGCAGTATTCACTACTTC
TRBJ2-1 | TRBV28 | . | . | CASSPLIAEKSSYNVQFF | TGTGCCAGCAGTCCCCTCATAGCGGAGAAGAGCTCCTACAATGTGCAGTTCTTC
TRBJ2-1 | TRBV11-1 | . | TRBD2 | CDGSLKLAGYNEQFF | TGTGACGGCAGCTTAAAACTAGCGGGGTACAATGAGCAGTTCTTC
TRBJ2-3 | TRBV5-5 | many | . | CASSFAGASHTQYF | TGTGCCAGCAGCTTCGCGGGGGCTTCTCATACGCAGTATTTT
TRBJ2-7 | TRBV20-1 | . | . | CNAGGQGWYEQYF | TGCAATGCCGGGGGGCAGGGTTGGTACGAGCAGTACTTC
TRBJ2-7 | TRBV12-3/TRBV12-4 | . | TRBD1 | CASSLRTGVGEQYF | TGCGCCAGCAGTCTCAGGACAGGGGTTGGCGAGCAGTACTTC
TRBJ1-1 | TRBV29-1 | . | . | CSIKDLNTEAFF | TGCAGCATCAAGGATTTGAACACTGAAGCTTTCTTT
TRBJ1-1 | TRBV4-1 | . | . | CASTLGNSMSTEAFF | TGCGCCAGCACCCTAGGGAACAGTATGAGCACTGAAGCTTTCTTT